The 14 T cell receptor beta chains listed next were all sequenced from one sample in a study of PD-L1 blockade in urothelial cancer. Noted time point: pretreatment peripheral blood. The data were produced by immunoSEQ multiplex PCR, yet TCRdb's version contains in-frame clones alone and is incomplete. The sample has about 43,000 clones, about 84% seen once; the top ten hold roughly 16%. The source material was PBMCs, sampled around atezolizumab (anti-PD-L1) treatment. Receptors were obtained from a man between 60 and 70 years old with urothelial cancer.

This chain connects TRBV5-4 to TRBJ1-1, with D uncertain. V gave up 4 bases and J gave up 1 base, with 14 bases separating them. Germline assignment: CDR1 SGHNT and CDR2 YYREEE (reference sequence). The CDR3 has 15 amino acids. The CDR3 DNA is TGTGCCAGCAGCCAAGTAACAGTAGGGAACACTGAAGCTTTCTTT. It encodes CASSQVTVGNTEAFF.

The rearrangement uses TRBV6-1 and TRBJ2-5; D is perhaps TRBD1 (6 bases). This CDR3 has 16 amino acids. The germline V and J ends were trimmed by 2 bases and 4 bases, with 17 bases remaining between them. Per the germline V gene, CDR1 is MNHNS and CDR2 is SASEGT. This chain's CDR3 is CASSERAGASGETQYF. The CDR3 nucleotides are TGTGCCAGCAGTGAAAGGGCAGGGGCGTCAGGAGAGACCCAGTACTTC.

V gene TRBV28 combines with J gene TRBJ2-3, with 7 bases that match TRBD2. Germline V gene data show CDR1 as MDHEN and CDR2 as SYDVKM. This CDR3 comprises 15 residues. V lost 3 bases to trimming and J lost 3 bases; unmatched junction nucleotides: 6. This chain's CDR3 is CASSLSGMGTDTQYF. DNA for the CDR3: TGTGCCAGCAGTTTGAGCGGGATGGGTACAGATACGCAGTATTTT.

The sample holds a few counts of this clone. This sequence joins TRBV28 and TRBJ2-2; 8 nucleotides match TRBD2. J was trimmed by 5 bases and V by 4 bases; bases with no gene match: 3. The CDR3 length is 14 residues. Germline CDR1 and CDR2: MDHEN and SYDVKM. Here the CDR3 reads CASSYGTRTGELFF. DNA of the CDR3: TGTGCCAGCAGTTATGGGACTAGGACCGGGGAGCTGTTTTTT. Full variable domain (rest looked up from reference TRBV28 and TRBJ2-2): DVKVTQSSRYLVKRTGEKVFLECVQDMDHENMFWYRQDPGLGLRLIYFSYDVKMKEKGDIPEGYSVSREKKERFSLILESASTNQTSMYLCASSYGTRTGELFFGEGSRLTVL.

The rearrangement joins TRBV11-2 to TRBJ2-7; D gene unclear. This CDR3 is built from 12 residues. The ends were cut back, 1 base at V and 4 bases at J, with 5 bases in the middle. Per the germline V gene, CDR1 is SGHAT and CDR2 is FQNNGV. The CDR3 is CASSLASYEQYF. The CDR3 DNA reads TGTGCCAGCAGCTTAGCCAGTTACGAGCAGTACTTC. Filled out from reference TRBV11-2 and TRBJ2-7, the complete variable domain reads EAGVAQSPRYKIIEKRQSVAFWCNPISGHATLYWYQQILGQGPKLLIQFQNNGVVDDSQLPKDRFSAERLKGVDSTLKIQPAKLEDSAVYLCASSLASYEQYFGPGTRLTVT.

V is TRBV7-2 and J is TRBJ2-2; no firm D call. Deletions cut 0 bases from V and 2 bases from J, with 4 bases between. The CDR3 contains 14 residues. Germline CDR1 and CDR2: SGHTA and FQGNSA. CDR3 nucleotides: TGTGCCAGCAGCTTAGCGCGAAACACCGGGGAGCTGTTTTTT. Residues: CASSLARNTGELFF.

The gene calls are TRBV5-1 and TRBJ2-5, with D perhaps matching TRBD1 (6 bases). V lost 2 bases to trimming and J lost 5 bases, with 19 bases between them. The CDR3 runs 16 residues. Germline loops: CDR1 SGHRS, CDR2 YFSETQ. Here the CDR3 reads CASSLQVQGRGETQYF. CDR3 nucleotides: TGCGCCAGCAGCTTACAGGTACAGGGTAGAGGTGAGACCCAGTACTTC.

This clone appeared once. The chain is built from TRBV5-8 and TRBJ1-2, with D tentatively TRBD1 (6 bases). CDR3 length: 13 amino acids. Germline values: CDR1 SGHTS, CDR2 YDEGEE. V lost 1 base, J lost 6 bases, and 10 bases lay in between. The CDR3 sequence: CASSLQQGDGYTF. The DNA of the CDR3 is TGTGCCAGCAGCTTGCAACAGGGAGATGGCTACACCTTC.

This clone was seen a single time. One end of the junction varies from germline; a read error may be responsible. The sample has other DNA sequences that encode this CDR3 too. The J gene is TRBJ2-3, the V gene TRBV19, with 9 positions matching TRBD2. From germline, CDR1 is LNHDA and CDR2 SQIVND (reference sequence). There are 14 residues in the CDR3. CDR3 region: CASSIGTSTDTQYF. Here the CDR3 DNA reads TGTGCCAGTAGTATCGGGACTAGCACGGATACGCAGTATTTT.

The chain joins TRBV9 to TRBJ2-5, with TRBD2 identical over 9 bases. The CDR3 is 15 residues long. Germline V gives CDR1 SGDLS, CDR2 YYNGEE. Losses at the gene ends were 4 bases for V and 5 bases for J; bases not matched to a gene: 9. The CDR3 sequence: CASSPRAGGLETQYF. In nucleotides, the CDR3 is TGTGCCAGCAGCCCCCGAGCGGGGGGATTGGAGACCCAGTACTTC.

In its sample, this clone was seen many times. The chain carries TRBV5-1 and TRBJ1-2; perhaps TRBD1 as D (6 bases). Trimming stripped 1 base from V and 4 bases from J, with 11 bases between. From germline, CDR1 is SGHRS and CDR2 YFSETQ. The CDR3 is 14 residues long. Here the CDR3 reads CASSLTGNPYGYTF. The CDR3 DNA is TGCGCCAGCAGCTTGACAGGGAATCCCTATGGCTACACCTTC. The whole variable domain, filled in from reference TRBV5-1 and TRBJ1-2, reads KAGVTQTPRYLIKTRGQQVTLSCSPISGHRSVSWYQQTPGQGLQFLFEYFSETQRNKGNFPGRFSGRQFSNSRSEMNVSTLELGDSALYLCASSLTGNPYGYTFGSGTRLTVV.

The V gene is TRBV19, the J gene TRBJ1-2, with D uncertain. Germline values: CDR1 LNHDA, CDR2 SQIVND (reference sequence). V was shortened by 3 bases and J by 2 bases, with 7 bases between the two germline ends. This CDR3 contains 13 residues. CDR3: CASSISGNYGYTF. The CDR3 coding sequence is TGTGCCAGTAGTATTTCCGGGAACTATGGCTACACCTTC.

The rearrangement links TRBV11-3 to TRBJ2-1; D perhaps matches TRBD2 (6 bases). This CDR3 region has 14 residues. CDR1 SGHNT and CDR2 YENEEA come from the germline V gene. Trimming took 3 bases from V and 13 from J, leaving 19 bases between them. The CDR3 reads CASSLESGSGPQFF. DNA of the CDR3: TGTGCCAGCAGCTTGGAATCGGGAAGCGGGCCCCAGTTCTTC. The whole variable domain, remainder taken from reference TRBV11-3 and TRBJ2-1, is EAGVVQSPRYKIIEKKQPVAFWCNPISGHNTLYWYLQNLGQGPELLIRYENEEAVDDSQLPKDRFSAERLKGVDSTLKIQPAELGDSAVYLCASSLESGSGPQFFGPGTRLTVL.

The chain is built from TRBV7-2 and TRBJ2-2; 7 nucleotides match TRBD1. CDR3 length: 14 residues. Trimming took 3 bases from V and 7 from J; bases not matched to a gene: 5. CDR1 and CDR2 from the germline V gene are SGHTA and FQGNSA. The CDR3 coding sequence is TGTGCCAGCAGCTTTAAGGGGGCAAGCGGGGAGCTGTTTTTT. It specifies CASSFKGASGELFF.